A selection of T cell receptor beta chains follows, all from one sample in a study of a mutant IDH1 vaccine in newly diagnosed glioma. Their target antigens are unknown. Only in-frame clones appear in the TCRdb table, and some are missing; sequencing was by immunoSEQ multiplex PCR. The sample holds around 52,000 clones, 76% seen once. The sequencing here drew on PBMCs, taken from a glioma patient whose treatment included an IDH1 peptide vaccine. These receptors all stem from a man aged 40-55 years with glioma. Both conserved end residues are part of each CDR3. The order of the fields is clone size, D gene, V gene, J gene, CDR3 protein, CDR3 DNA. A D gene is named only where the DNA matches it firmly. For some rows the clone size is stated as once, few or many, or as a class when expanded; others skip it.

>.|TRBD1|TRBV5-6|TRBJ2-1
CASSWGTGTLYNEQFF
TGTGCCAGCAGCTGGGGGACAGGCACCCTCTACAATGAGCAGTTCTTC
>.|TRBD1|TRBV27|TRBJ1-4
CASSSTGGDEKLFF
TGTGCCAGCAGTTCGACAGGGGGCGATGAAAAACTGTTTTTT
>few|.|TRBV19|TRBJ1-5
CASSMVAGYNQPQHF
TGTGCCAGTAGTATGGTCGCCGGCTACAATCAGCCCCAGCATTTT
>.|.|TRBV7-8|TRBJ1-2
CASSLKRSGPSNPDGYTF
TGTGCCAGCAGCTTAAAAAGGTCCGGGCCCTCGAACCCGGATGGCTACACCTTC
>once|TRBD1|TRBV29-1|TRBJ2-1
CSVEAVTGASYNEQFF
TGCAGCGTTGAAGCTGTGACAGGGGCGTCCTACAATGAGCAGTTCTTC
>.|.|TRBV6-1|TRBJ1-2
CASSIGGYYGYTF
TGTGCCAGCTCAATAGGAGGCTACTATGGCTACACCTTC
>.|.|TRBV4-2|TRBJ1-4
CASTWDPMATNEKLFF
TGTGCCAGCACCTGGGACCCGATGGCAACTAATGAAAAACTGTTTTTT
>.|.|TRBV13|TRBJ1-3
CASSLGSFRRSGNTIYF
TGTGCCAGCAGCTTAGGTTCGTTCCGACGCTCTGGAAACACCATATATTTT
>few|.|TRBV7-2|TRBJ2-3
CASSNRDRDTQYF
TGTGCCAGCAGCAACAGGGATAGAGATACGCAGTATTTT
>.|TRBD2|TRBV19|TRBJ2-1
CASSLTSGPSNEQFF
TGTGCCAGTAGTTTGACTAGCGGGCCCTCCAATGAGCAGTTCTTC
>few|TRBD2|TRBV19|TRBJ2-1
CASSSTSGGRSYNEQFF
TGTGCCAGTAGCTCGACTAGCGGGGGACGAAGCTACAATGAGCAGTTCTTC
>.|TRBD2|TRBV2|TRBJ2-2
CASRKREGHTGELFF
TGTGCCAGCAGGAAGCGGGAGGGTCACACCGGGGAGCTGTTTTTT
>.|.|TRBV4-1|TRBJ2-6
CASSQVNTGANVLTF
TGCGCCAGCAGCCAAGTCAATACTGGGGCCAACGTCCTGACTTTC
>.|TRBD1|TRBV18|TRBJ1-1
CASSPPRGQGPNTEAFF
TGTGCCAGCTCACCGCCCCGCGGACAGGGGCCGAACACTGAAGCTTTCTTT
>.|TRBD1|TRBV5-1|TRBJ2-5
CASSPRDRSQETQYF
TGCGCCAGCTCTCCACGGGACAGATCCCAAGAGACCCAGTACTTC
>.|TRBD1|TRBV5-4|TRBJ1-2
CASSSGDRVGYGYTF
TGTGCCAGCAGCTCAGGCGACAGGGTCGGCTATGGCTACACCTTC
>.|TRBD2|TRBV27|TRBJ2-2
CASSFDLAEANTGELFF
TGTGCCAGCAGTTTCGATCTAGCGGAAGCGAACACCGGGGAGCTGTTTTTT
>.|.|TRBV2|TRBJ2-6
CASRRNSGANVLTF
TGTGCCAGCAGGAGAAACTCTGGGGCCAACGTCCTGACTTTC
>.|.|TRBV6-1|TRBJ2-2
CASPGKGTGELFF
TGTGCCAGCCCAGGGAAAGGGACCGGGGAGCTGTTTTTT
>.|TRBD2|TRBV11-2|TRBJ2-1
CASSSGTSGRPNNEQFF
TGTGCCAGCAGCTCTGGGACTAGCGGGAGGCCCAACAATGAGCAGTTCTTC
>.|.|TRBV7-9|TRBJ2-7
CASSPTLGTEQYF
TGTGCCAGCAGCCCGACACTAGGGACCGAGCAGTACTTC
>few|TRBD1|TRBV29-1|TRBJ1-5
CSVRTGSTQPQHF
TGCAGCGTCCGGACAGGGTCCACCCAGCCCCAGCATTTT
>few|TRBD1|TRBV19|TRBJ1-1
CASSTRQGHTEAFF
TGTGCCAGTAGTACGAGACAGGGCCACACTGAAGCTTTCTTT
>once|TRBD1|TRBV15|TRBJ1-4
CATNDREITNEKLFF
TGTGCCACCAACGACAGGGAAATTACTAATGAAAAACTGTTTTTT
>.|.|TRBV2|TRBJ1-6
CASSEQGASPLHF
TGTGCCAGCAGTGAGCAAGGGGCTTCACCCCTCCACTTT
>few|.|TRBV5-4|TRBJ2-3
CASRRGIADTDTQYF
TGTGCCAGCAGACGTGGAATAGCGGACACAGATACGCAGTATTTT
>.|.|TRBV7-6|TRBJ2-3
CASSRDSTDTQYF
TGTGCCAGCAGCCGTGACAGCACAGATACGCAGTATTTT
>.|.|TRBV27|TRBJ2-3
CASSPHENRADTQYF
TGTGCCAGCAGTCCCCACGAGAACAGGGCCGATACGCAGTATTTT
>.|TRBD2|TRBV4-3|TRBJ2-1
CASSQDSGTSGFYEQFF
TGCGCCAGCAGCCAAGATTCCGGGACTAGCGGGTTCTATGAGCAGTTCTTC
>.|.|TRBV5-4|TRBJ1-2
CASSPPGNYGYTF
TGTGCCAGCAGCCCGCCGGGTAACTATGGCTACACCTTC
>.|TRBD2|TRBV11-2|TRBJ2-5
CASSPPWSLTGGPGTQYF
TGTGCCAGCAGCCCCCCATGGAGTCTGACGGGAGGGCCAGGGACCCAGTACTTC
>.|TRBD2|TRBV27|TRBJ2-1
CASSRLAGYNEQFF
TGTGCCAGCAGTCGACTAGCGGGTTACAATGAGCAGTTCTTC
>.|TRBD1|TRBV2|TRBJ2-3
CASFRDRGTDTQYF
TGTGCCAGCTTCCGGGACAGGGGTACAGATACGCAGTATTTT
>.|.|TRBV27|TRBJ1-1
CASSFGRARTEAFF
TGTGCCAGCAGTTTTGGTCGGGCCCGCACTGAAGCTTTCTTT
>.|.|TRBV19|TRBJ1-2
CASRLDYTDYGYTF
TGTGCCAGTAGGCTTGACTACACAGACTATGGCTACACCTTC
>.|.|TRBV11-2|TRBJ2-3
CASSSSGARGTQYF
TGTGCCAGCAGTTCCTCGGGGGCGAGGGGAACGCAGTATTTT
>.|TRBD2|TRBV6-6|TRBJ2-7
CASSPTSDTTYEQYF
TGTGCCAGCAGCCCGACTAGCGACACCACCTACGAGCAGTACTTC
>.|.|TRBV19|TRBJ2-3
CASSIDRGDTQYF
TGTGCCAGTAGTATAGACCGGGGAGATACGCAGTATTTT
>few|.|TRBV10-1|TRBJ1-1
CASSDTAGARTEAFF
TGCGCCAGCAGTGATACCGCGGGGGCGCGCACTGAAGCTTTCTTT
>.|TRBD1|TRBV10-3|TRBJ1-1
CAIRPDRGQVNTEAFF
TGTGCCATCAGGCCCGACAGGGGGCAAGTGAACACTGAAGCTTTCTTT
>once|TRBD1|TRBV6-4|TRBJ1-1
CASSDSGQGTLTEAFF
TGTGCCAGCAGTGACTCGGGACAGGGTACACTCACTGAAGCTTTCTTT
>once|.|TRBV11-3|TRBJ2-2
CASSRTEVNTGELFF
TGTGCCAGCAGCCGAACCGAGGTGAACACCGGGGAGCTGTTTTTT
>.|.|TRBV18|TRBJ1-1
CASSPGLNTEAFF
TGTGCCAGCTCACCAGGGTTGAACACTGAAGCTTTCTTT
>.|.|TRBV5-1|TRBJ2-3
CASSSLDVSTDTQYF
TGCGCCAGCAGCTCCCTAGACGTGAGCACAGATACGCAGTATTTT
>.|.|TRBV10-3|TRBJ1-1
CAISWTDTEAFF
TGTGCCATCAGTTGGACGGACACTGAAGCTTTCTTT
>.|TRBD1|TRBV5-7|TRBJ1-6
CASRPGQGASRSPLHF
TGTGCCAGCAGGCCGGGACAGGGGGCGAGCAGGTCACCCCTCCACTTT
>.|.|TRBV7-9|TRBJ2-7
CASTLSESSYEQYF
TGTGCCAGCACCCTGAGCGAGAGCTCCTACGAGCAGTACTTC